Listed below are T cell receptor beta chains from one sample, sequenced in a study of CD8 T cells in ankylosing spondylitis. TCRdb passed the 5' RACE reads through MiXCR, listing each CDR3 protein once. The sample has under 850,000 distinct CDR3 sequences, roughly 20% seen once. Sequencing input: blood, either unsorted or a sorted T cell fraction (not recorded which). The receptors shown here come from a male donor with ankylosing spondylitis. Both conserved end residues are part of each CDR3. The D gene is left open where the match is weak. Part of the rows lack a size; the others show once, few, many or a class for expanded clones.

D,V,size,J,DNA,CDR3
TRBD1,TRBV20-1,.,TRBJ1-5,TGCAGTGCCCCTTTTATGGGACAGGGGGGAAATAGCAATCAGCCCCAGCATTTT,CSAPFMGQGGNSNQPQHF
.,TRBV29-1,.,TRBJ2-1,TGCAGCGCGATCGAACGGGGGCGCGCCTACAATGAGCAGTTCTTC,CSAIERGRAYNEQFF
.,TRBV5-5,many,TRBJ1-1,TGTGCCAGCAGCTTGATTGGCGGGAACACTGAAGCTTTCTTT,CASSLIGGNTEAFF
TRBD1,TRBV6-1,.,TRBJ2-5,TGTGCCAGCAGTGTTCTACCGGGACAGGGCCAAGAGACCCAGTACTTC,CASSVLPGQGQETQYF
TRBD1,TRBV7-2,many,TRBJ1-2,TGTGCCAGCAGCTCCACGGACAGGGGCCTACTCTATGGCTACACCTTC,CASSSTDRGLLYGYTF
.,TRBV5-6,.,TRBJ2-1,TGTGCCAGCAGCACTCGAGAGGCGTACAATGAGCAGTTCTTC,CASSTREAYNEQFF
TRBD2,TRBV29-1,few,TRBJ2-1,TGCAGCGTTGATGGTGGACTAGCGGGGAGTAATGAGCAGTTCTTC,CSVDGGLAGSNEQFF
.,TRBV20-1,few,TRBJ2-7,TGCAGTGCTCAACCGGGCCTGTCCTACGAGCAGTACTTC,CSAQPGLSYEQYF
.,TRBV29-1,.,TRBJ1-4,TGCAGCGTCCTCGACTCAAGGTGGGACGAAAAACTGTTTTTT,CSVLDSRWDEKLFF
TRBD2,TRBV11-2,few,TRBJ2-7,TGTGCCAGCAGCCGCGGGACTAGCGGGAGTTTAGGCGAGCAGTACTTC,CASSRGTSGSLGEQYF
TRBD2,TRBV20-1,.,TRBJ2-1,TGCAGTGCTAGAGATACCAGCGGGGCTTACAATGAGCAGTTCTTC,CSARDTSGAYNEQFF
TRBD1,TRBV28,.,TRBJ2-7,TGTGCCAGCAGATTCCGGGACAGACCCTACGAGCAGTACTTC,CASRFRDRPYEQYF
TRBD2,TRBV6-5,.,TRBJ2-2,TGTGCCAGCAGTTACTCGAAGGGCGGGGGGTACACCGGGGAGCTGTTTTTT,CASSYSKGGGYTGELFF
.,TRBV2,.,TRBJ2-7,TGTGCCAGCAGTGAATTCATGCGTTCAGACCCCGCCTACGAGCAGTACTTC,CASSEFMRSDPAYEQYF
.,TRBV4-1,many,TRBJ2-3,TGCGCCAGCAGCCAAGATTCGGGTGTTAAGGCAGATACGCAGTATTTT,CASSQDSGVKADTQYF
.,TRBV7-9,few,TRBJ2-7,TGTGCCAGCAGCACGTTTTCGGGGAAGGACGAGCAGTACTTC,CASSTFSGKDEQYF
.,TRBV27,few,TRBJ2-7,TGTGCCAGCAGTCACTCAGGGTCCACCTACGAGCAGTACTTC,CASSHSGSTYEQYF
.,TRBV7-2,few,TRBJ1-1,TGTGCCAGCAGCTTAGGTCCGGGCGTGGGCACTGAAGCTTTCTTT,CASSLGPGVGTEAFF
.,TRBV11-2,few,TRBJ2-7,TGTGCCAGCAGCTCCCTCGGGACCCCACTGAGGGAGCAGTACTTC,CASSSLGTPLREQYF
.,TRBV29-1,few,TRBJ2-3,TGCAGCGTTGGGGGGACGGGGCGGGGTGAAATCGATACGCAGTATTTT,CSVGGTGRGEIDTQYF
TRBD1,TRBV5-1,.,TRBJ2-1,TGCGCCAGCAGCCTCGGGACAGGTTCGGATGAGCAGTTCTTC,CASSLGTGSDEQFF
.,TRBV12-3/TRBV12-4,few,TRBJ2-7,TGTGCCAGCACCCCCGGTTGGCAGGGGCGTCGGGAGCAGTACTTC,CASTPGWQGRREQYF
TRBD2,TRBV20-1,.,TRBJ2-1,TGCAGTGTATCGGGACTAGCGGGAGGGCCAGGTTGGAATGAGCAGTTCTTC,CSVSGLAGGPGWNEQFF
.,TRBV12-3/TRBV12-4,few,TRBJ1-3,TGTGCCAGCAACAGTGGCTCGGGAAACACCATATATTTT,CASNSGSGNTIYF
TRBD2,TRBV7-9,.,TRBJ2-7,TGTGCCCTACCTGCGGGGGAGTCTTCCTACGAGCAGTACTTC,CALPAGESSYEQYF
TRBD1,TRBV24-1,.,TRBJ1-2,TGTGCCACCAGTGATCGCAACAGGGGCTATGGCTACACCTTC,CATSDRNRGYGYTF
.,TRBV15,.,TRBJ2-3,TGTGCCACCAGCAGAGACAGGGATACGCAGTATTTT,CATSRDRDTQYF
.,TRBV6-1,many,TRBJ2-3,TGTGCCAGCAGTGAACGAGTAGGCACGCAGTATTTT,CASSERVGTQYF
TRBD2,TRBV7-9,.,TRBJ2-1,TGTGCCAGCAGCTTCGGACTAGCGGGACATCACGAGCAGTTCTTC,CASSFGLAGHHEQFF
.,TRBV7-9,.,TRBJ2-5,TGTGCCAGCAGCTTAGCGGAGGGGGAGAAGACCCAGTACTTC,CASSLAEGEKTQYF
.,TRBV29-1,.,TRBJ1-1,TGCAGCGTTGCTCGCCTCGGGGCTGAAGCTTTCTTT,CSVARLGAEAFF
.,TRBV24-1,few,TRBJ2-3,TGTGCCACCAGGGCAAATACGCAGTATTTT,CATRANTQYF
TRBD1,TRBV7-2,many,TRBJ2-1,TGTGCCAGCAGCTTCGACAGGGGGCGACGTAATGAGCAGTTCTTC,CASSFDRGRRNEQFF
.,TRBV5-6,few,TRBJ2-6,TGTGCCAGCAGCTTCAATGGGGGGGCGTCTTTTAACGTCCTGACTTTC,CASSFNGGASFNVLTF
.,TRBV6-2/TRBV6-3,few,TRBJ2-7,TGTGCCAGCAGTTACGACCCCGCGAGCTCCTACGAGCAGTACTTC,CASSYDPASSYEQYF
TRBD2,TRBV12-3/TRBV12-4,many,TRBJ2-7,TGTGCCAGCAGTCGTACTAGCGGGAGGGCCTGCGAGCAGTACTTC,CASSRTSGRACEQYF
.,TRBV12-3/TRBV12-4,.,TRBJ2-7,TGTGCCAGCAGTCAGGGGAGGAACGAGCAGTACTTC,CASSQGRNEQYF
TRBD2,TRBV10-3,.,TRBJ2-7,TGTGCCATCAGTGCTCGCGGGAGCTCCTACGAGCAGTACTTC,CAISARGSSYEQYF
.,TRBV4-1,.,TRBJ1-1,TGCGCCAGCAGCTATCATACTGGCACGAACACTGAAGCTTTCTTT,CASSYHTGTNTEAFF
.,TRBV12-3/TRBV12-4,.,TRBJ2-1,TGTGCCAGCAATGCAGGGGTCTTCGGTCAGTTCTTC,CASNAGVFGQFF
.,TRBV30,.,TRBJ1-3,TGTGCCTGGAGTTACTCTGGAAACACCATATATTTT,CAWSYSGNTIYF
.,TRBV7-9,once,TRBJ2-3,TGTGCCAGCAGCTCCCCTGCGGGAAAGACAGATACGCAGTATTTT,CASSSPAGKTDTQYF
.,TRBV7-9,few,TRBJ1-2,TGTGCCAGCAGCTTAGAGGGCACCGGGATTAAGGGCTACACCTTC,CASSLEGTGIKGYTF
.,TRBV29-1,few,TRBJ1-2,TGCAGCGTTGAGGGTGGAGAGATCTATGGCTACACCTTC,CSVEGGEIYGYTF
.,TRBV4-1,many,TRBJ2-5,TGCGCCAGCAGCCATGACAAGGAGCTCACGGGGACCCAGTACTTC,CASSHDKELTGTQYF
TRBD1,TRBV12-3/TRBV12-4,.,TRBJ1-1,TGTGCCAGCAGCGCAAGCACAGGGGGGGTCACTGAAGCTTTCTTT,CASSASTGGVTEAFF
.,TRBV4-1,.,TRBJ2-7,TGCGCCAGCAGCCAGGACGGTGGGGGCCCGGGCGAGCAGTACTTC,CASSQDGGGPGEQYF
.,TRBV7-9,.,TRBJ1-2,TGTGCCAGCAGTCGCCGGGCCCTGACCTTC,CASSRRALTF
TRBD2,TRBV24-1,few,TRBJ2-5,TGTGCCGCGGGGGATATAGGGACCCAGTACTTC,CAAGDIGTQYF
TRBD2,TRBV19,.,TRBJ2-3,TGTGCCAGTAGTATCCGGCTAGCGGGGGGGTTCACAGATACGCAGTATTTT,CASSIRLAGGFTDTQYF
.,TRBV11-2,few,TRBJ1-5,TGTGCCAGCAGCTTTCGGGTTTTAACGGGCGGGGTCAATCAGCCCCAGCATTTT,CASSFRVLTGGVNQPQHF
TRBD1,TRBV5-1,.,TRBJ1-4,TGCGCCAGCAGCTTGGCCGGACAGGGGGCGGTTTGGACTAATGAAAAACTGTTTTTT,CASSLAGQGAVWTNEKLFF
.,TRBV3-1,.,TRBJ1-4,TGTGCCAGCAGCCAAGATGTCGTTGGGAAACTGTTTTTT,CASSQDVVGKLFF
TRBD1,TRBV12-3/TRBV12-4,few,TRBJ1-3,TGTGCCAGCAAACCGGGACAGGGCCTAAAGGCCTCTGGAAACACCATATATTTT,CASKPGQGLKASGNTIYF
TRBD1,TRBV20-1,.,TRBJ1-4,TGCAGTGCTCCGGACAGGCGATTTGAAAAACTGTTTTTT,CSAPDRRFEKLFF
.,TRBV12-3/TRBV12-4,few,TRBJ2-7,TGTGCCAGCAGTTTTGCGGAAAGCTCCTACGAGCAGTACTTC,CASSFAESSYEQYF